Described below is a single T cell receptor (beta chain) sequence and its context. The data were obtained in a study of blood T cell repertoires in COVID-19. Study in general: The samples span acute and convalescent COVID-19 from the United States, Italy and Spain. Sources were T cells, B-cell-depleted T cells, or PBMCs; the material itself was cDNA or gDNA.

The CDR3 is 13 residues long. Trimming took off 3 bases at V and 4 bases at J, with 11 bases between the two ends. Germline values: CDR1 DFQATT, CDR2 SNEGSKA (reference sequence). As processed by the authors: Quantification of nucleated cells was approximated via reference gene primer amplification. The table came from immunoSEQ multiplex PCR; TCRdb's copy has only in-frame clones and leaves some out. Clone size and the V and J calls come from that table; the DNA yielded D and trimming. The table lists about 21,000 clones, roughly 86% of them singletons. This clonotype originated in a human donor in a cohort sampled during active COVID-19. The sample consisted of peripheral blood. The chain recombines TRBV20-1 with TRBJ2-3; no reliable D call. The CDR3 region has the DNA TGCAGTGCTAGTTTGGCTAGAGCAGATACGCAGTATTTT. This gives the protein CSASLARADTQYF.